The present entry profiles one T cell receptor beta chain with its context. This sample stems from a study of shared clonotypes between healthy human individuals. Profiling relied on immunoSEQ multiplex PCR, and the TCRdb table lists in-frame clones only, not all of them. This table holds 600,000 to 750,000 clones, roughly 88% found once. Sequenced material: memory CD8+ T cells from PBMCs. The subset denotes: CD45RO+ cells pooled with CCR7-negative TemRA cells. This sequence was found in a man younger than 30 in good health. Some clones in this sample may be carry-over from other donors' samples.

The DNA for the CDR3 is TGCGCCAGCAGCCAATATGTGAACACTGAAGCTTTCTTT. Protein product: CASSQYVNTEAFF. The chain employs TRBV4-3 and TRBJ1-1; D remains unclear. Germline CDR1 is LGHNA and CDR2 is YSLEER. The CDR3 contains 13 residues. Trimming removed 2 bases at V and 0 bases at J, with 4 bases between.